Shown below are 21 T cell receptor beta chains from a single sample sequenced in a study of blood T cell repertoires in COVID-19. Method: immunoSEQ multiplex PCR; TCRdb's copy keeps in-frame clones and lacks some. In the table there are 200,000 to 250,000 clones, 65% to 90% of which are singletons. Sequenced sample: PBMCs or T cells enriched from blood (not recorded which). Source of these receptors: a woman between 35 and 50 years old with acute COVID-19.

The chain has TRBV3-1 (or the pseudogene TRBV3-2) and TRBJ2-6; D possibly corresponds to TRBD1 (6 bases). The length of the CDR3 is 18 residues. V lost 1 base, J lost 0 bases, and 13 bases lay in between. Germline lookup yields CDR1 LGHDT and CDR2 YNNKEL (reference sequence). The CDR3, as DNA: TGTGCCAGCAGCCAAGTGAACAGGGTTGTCTCTGGGGCCAACGTCCTGACTTTC. Amino acids: CASSQVNRVVSGANVLTF.

The gene calls are TRBV5-5 and TRBJ2-5; 11 bases are shared with TRBD2. With V trimmed by 7 bases and J by 4 bases, 9 bases remained unmatched. Per germline, CDR1 SGHKS and CDR2 YYEKEE (reference sequence). The CDR3 sequence is 15 residues long. CDR3 sequence (DNA): TGTGCCAGCCAGCCGTGGCTAGCGGGAGGAGAGACCCAGTACTTC. It yields the protein CASQPWLAGGETQYF.

The chain employs TRBV5-1 and TRBJ2-5; possible D gene TRBD2, 7 bases. Germline V gene lookup returns CDR1 SGHRS and CDR2 YFSETQ. The V end lost 5 bases, the J end lost 2 bases, and 13 bases lay between the germline ends. The CDR3 spans 14 residues. This chain's CDR3 is CASRRGTMQETQYF. Here the CDR3 DNA reads TGCGCCAGCAGAAGGGGGACTATGCAAGAGACCCAGTACTTC.

V usage is TRBV28 and J usage is TRBJ2-7, with D maybe TRBD1 (6 bases). V shed 2 bases and J shed 4 bases, with 15 bases lying between them. The CDR3 is 15 amino acids. The V gene's germline CDR1 is MDHEN and CDR2 SYDVKM. The CDR3 here is CASSLKVTGLYEQYF. As DNA, the CDR3 is TGTGCCAGCAGTTTAAAGGTTACAGGGCTATACGAGCAGTACTTC.

V usage is TRBV6-2 or TRBV6-3 and J usage is TRBJ2-1, with D possibly TRBD2 on 6 matching bases. The CDR3 length is 14 residues. Germline CDR1 MNHEY, CDR2 SVGEGT. V was shortened by 1 base and J by 7 bases, with 11 bases between the two germline ends. CDR3 bases: TGTGCCAGCAGTTACTTCCAACGGGGGAATGAGCAGTTCTTC. This encodes CASSYFQRGNEQFF.

J is TRBJ1-1 and V is TRBV18; 7 nucleotides match TRBD1. This CDR3 has 14 residues. Germline CDR1 KGHSH, CDR2 LQKENI. Trimming cost V 1 base and J 6 bases; bases outside gene matches: 5. The CDR3, as DNA: TGTGCCAGCTCACCACAGGGGGCGCAAGCTGAAGCTTTCTTT. It codes for CASSPQGAQAEAFF. The complete variable domain, with remaining parts taken from reference TRBV18 and TRBJ1-1, reads NAGVMQNPRHLVRRRGQEARLRCSPMKGHSHVYWYRQLPEEGLKFMVYLQKENIIDESGMPKERFSAEFPKEGPSILRIQQVVRGDSAAYFCASSPQGAQAEAFFGQGTRLTVV.

In nucleotides, the CDR3 is TGTGCCAGCAGCCAAGCCGGGACACCAACTATGGGCTACACCTTC. It is translated as CASSQAGTPTMGYTF. V and J are TRBV13 and TRBJ1-2; perhaps TRBD1 as D (6 bases). Trimming stripped 5 bases from V and 8 bases from J, with 21 bases between. The germline V gene encodes CDR1 PRHDT and CDR2 FYEKMQ (reference sequence). This CDR3 is 15 amino acids long.

This sequence joins TRBV5-5 and TRBJ2-6, with a weak D call TRBD2 (5 bases). CDR3 length: 18 residues. Germline CDR1 SGHKS, CDR2 YYEKEE (reference sequence). Trimming shortened V by 0 bases and J by 3 bases, and 16 bases separated the two germline ends. The CDR3, as DNA: TGTGCCAGCAGCTTGGTTCCGGGAATATACAGTGGGGCCAACGTCCTGACTTTC. This translates into CASSLVPGIYSGANVLTF.

The chain employs TRBV10-2 and TRBJ2-7; D is perhaps TRBD1 (5 bases). The CDR3 contains 16 residues. Between the trimmed V and J ends, which lost 0 bases and 3 bases, there was a span of 15 bases. From germline, CDR1 is WSHSY and CDR2 SAAADI. CDR3 amino acids: CASSESGLGQGYEQYF. CDR3 coding DNA: TGCGCCAGCAGTGAGTCGGGTCTCGGGCAGGGCTACGAGCAGTACTTC.

DNA of the CDR3: TGTGCCACCCAATACGGGAGGAACACTGAAGCTTTCTTT. This sequence encodes CATQYGRNTEAFF. The J gene is TRBJ1-1, the V gene TRBV19; D remains unclear. Germline V CDR1 and CDR2: LNHDA, SQIVND (reference sequence). Trimming cost V 10 bases and J 1 base, with 13 bases left between them. There are 13 residues in the CDR3.

The chain couples TRBV7-3 to TRBJ2-7; TRBD1 might be the D (6 bases). CDR3 length equals 13 residues. Trimming shortened V by 3 bases and J by 2 bases, and 8 bases separated the two germline ends. CDR1 SGHTA and CDR2 FQGTGA come from the germline V gene. For the CDR3, the DNA is TGTGCCAGCAGCTTGGGACATACCTACGAGCAGTACTTC. Protein sequence: CASSLGHTYEQYF.

The genes are TRBV5-1 and TRBJ1-2; D is ambiguous. V was trimmed by 0 bases and J by 2 bases, leaving 14 bases between them. CDR3 size: 16 residues. Germline V gives CDR1 SGHRS, CDR2 YFSETQ. In nucleotides, the CDR3 is TGCGCCAGCAGCTTGGCCAATCGTGGGCCGAACTATGGCTACACCTTC. Translating gives CASSLANRGPNYGYTF.

V is TRBV5-4 and J is TRBJ2-7; D gene uncertain. Trimming stripped 1 base from V and 2 bases from J, with 7 bases between. The germline V gene encodes CDR1 SGHNT and CDR2 YYREEE (reference sequence). The CDR3 is 13 residues long. Here the CDR3 reads CASSLSSTYEQYF. Written as DNA, the CDR3 is TGTGCCAGCAGCTTGTCCAGTACCTACGAGCAGTACTTC. Full variable domain (rest looked up from reference TRBV5-4 and TRBJ2-7): ETGVTQSPTHLIKTRGQQVTLRCSSQSGHNTVSWYQQALGQGPQFIFQYYREEENGRGNFPPRFSGLQFPNYSSELNVNALELDDSALYLCASSLSSTYEQYFGPGTRLTVT.

The rearrangement joins TRBV7-2 to TRBJ2-2; maybe TRBD1 (6 bases). The germline CDR1 and CDR2 sequences are SGHTA and FQGNSA. CDR3 size: 13 residues. V lost 3 bases, J lost 5 bases, and 7 bases lay in between. In DNA, the CDR3 is TGTGCCAGCAGCTTCCAGGGGACCGGGGAGCTGTTTTTT. Protein product: CASSFQGTGELFF.

This clone was detected only once. V gene TRBV19 combines with J gene TRBJ2-1, with TRBD1 identical over 9 bases. Germline V lookup: CDR1 LNHDA, CDR2 SQIVND (reference sequence). V lost 10 bases to trimming and J lost 8 bases; unmatched junction nucleotides: 18. This CDR3 is built from 16 residues. This CDR3 reads CATDLFRDRAPDEQFF. The CDR3 DNA follows: TGTGCCACCGACCTCTTCCGGGACAGGGCCCCCGATGAGCAGTTCTTC.

The V call is TRBV2, the J call TRBJ1-6, with D possibly matching TRBD1 (5 bases). Trimming cost V 6 bases and J 7 bases, with 19 bases left between them. Germline loops: CDR1 SNHLY, CDR2 FYNNEI. The CDR3 consists of 16 residues. The CDR3 is CASRDVVTGVNSPLHF. As DNA, the CDR3 is TGTGCCAGCAGGGATGTGGTTACGGGGGTAAATTCACCCCTCCACTTT.

J is TRBJ2-2 and V is TRBV28, with a possible D match to TRBD2 (5 bases). V lost 5 bases to trimming and J lost 5 bases, with 18 bases between them. The CDR3 loop spans 16 amino acids. Germline values: CDR1 MDHEN, CDR2 SYDVKM. CDR3: CASSTPTLRGTGELFF. The CDR3 nucleotides read TGTGCCAGCAGTACACCCACTCTGAGAGGGACCGGGGAGCTGTTTTTT. Looking up the rest from reference TRBV28 and TRBJ2-2 gives the full variable domain: DVKVTQSSRYLVKRTGEKVFLECVQDMDHENMFWYRQDPGLGLRLIYFSYDVKMKEKGDIPEGYSVSREKKERFSLILESASTNQTSMYLCASSTPTLRGTGELFFGEGSRLTVL.

The V call is TRBV19, the J call TRBJ1-1; D is perhaps TRBD1 (5 bases). CDR1 is LNHDA, CDR2 SQIVND, per germline (reference sequence). This CDR3 has 13 amino acids. Trimming removed 7 bases from V and 2 bases from J, with 11 bases in between. CDR3 protein: CASTAGGNTEAFF. In DNA, the CDR3 is TGTGCCAGTACAGCCGGGGGAAACACTGAAGCTTTCTTT. The full variable domain, rest sourced from reference TRBV19 and TRBJ1-1, is DGGITQSPKYLFRKEGQNVTLSCEQNLNHDAMYWYRQDPGQGLRLIYYSQIVNDFQKGDIAEGYSVSREKKESFPLTVTSAQKNPTAFYLCASTAGGNTEAFFGQGTRLTVV.

This clone turned up a few times. The gene calls are TRBV28 and TRBJ2-1; 9 nucleotides match TRBD1. Germline CDR1 and CDR2: MDHEN and SYDVKM. Germline trimming cut 3 bases from V and 7 bases from J; bases unmatched to any gene: 13. The CDR3 runs 17 residues. DNA of the CDR3: TGTGCCAGCAGTTTCCAAGTGGGGACAGGGCGTCTGAATGAGCAGTTCTTC. Translated: CASSFQVGTGRLNEQFF.

The chain links TRBV18 to TRBJ1-5; TRBD1 agrees at 9 bases. V was clipped by 4 bases and J by 4 bases; unmatched bases: 5. The CDR3 loop spans 15 amino acids. Germline V gene sequence: CDR1 KGHSH, CDR2 LQKENI. The chain's CDR3 is CASSRGQGQNQPQHF. The DNA of the CDR3 is TGTGCCAGCTCACGTGGACAGGGGCAAAATCAGCCCCAGCATTTT.

V and J are TRBV28 and TRBJ2-5, with 7 bases lining up with TRBD1. There are 15 residues in the CDR3. The trim removed 6 bases at V and 3 bases at J, leaving 10 bases unmatched. CDR1 is MDHEN, CDR2 SYDVKM, per germline. CDR3 sequence: CASSPSQGVKETQYF. The CDR3 DNA is TGTGCCAGCAGCCCTAGTCAGGGGGTAAAAGAGACCCAGTACTTC.